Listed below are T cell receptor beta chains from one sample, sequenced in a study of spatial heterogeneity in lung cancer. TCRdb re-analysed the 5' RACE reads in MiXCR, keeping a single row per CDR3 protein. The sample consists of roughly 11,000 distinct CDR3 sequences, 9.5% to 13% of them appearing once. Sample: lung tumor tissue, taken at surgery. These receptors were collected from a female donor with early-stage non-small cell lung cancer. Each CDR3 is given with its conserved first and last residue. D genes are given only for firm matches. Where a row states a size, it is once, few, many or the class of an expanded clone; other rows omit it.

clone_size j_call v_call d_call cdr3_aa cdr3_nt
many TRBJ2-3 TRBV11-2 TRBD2 CASSAQTPGLAYTDTQYF TGTGCCAGCAGCGCCCAGACACCGGGACTAGCTTATACAGATACGCAGTATTTT
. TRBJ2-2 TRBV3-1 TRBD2 CASSRVSSGGITGELFF TGTGCCAGCAGCCGAGTCTCTAGCGGGGGTATCACCGGGGAGCTGTTTTTT
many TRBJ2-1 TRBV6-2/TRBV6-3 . CASSRYNEQFF TGTGCCAGCAGTAGGTACAATGAGCAGTTCTTC
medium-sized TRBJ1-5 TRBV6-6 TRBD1 CASSYLGDRDSPQHF TGTGCCAGCAGTTACTTGGGTGACAGGGATTCGCCCCAGCATTTT
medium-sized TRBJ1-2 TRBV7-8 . CASSSNYGYTF TGTGCCAGCAGCTCTAACTATGGCTACACCTTC
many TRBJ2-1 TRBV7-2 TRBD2 CASSLRTSGSWDEQFF TGTGCCAGCAGCTTAAGGACTAGCGGGAGTTGGGATGAGCAGTTCTTC
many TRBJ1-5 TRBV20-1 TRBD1 CSARESMRQGAYQPQHF TGCAGTGCTAGAGAGTCGATGCGACAGGGGGCCTATCAGCCCCAGCATTTT
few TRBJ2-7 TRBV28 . CASSLAGSSYEQYF TGTGCCAGCAGTTTGGCGGGGAGCTCCTACGAGCAGTACTTC
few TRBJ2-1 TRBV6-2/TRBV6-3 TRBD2 CASRPSAGGGNEQFF TGTGCCAGCAGACCCTCGGCGGGGGGAGGCAATGAGCAGTTCTTC
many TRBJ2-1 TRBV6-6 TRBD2 CASSPGTTGNEQFF TGTGCCAGCAGTCCCGGGACTACGGGTAATGAGCAGTTCTTC
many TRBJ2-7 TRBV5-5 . CASSLVGVEKSGEQYF TGTGCCAGCAGCTTGGTCGGGGTAGAGAAGTCCGGCGAGCAGTACTTC
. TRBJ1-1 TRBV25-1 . CASSPQGRGTEAFF TGTGCCAGCAGTCCTCAGGGGCGAGGGACTGAAGCTTTCTTT
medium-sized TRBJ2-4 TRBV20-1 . CSARDSGVAKNIQYF TGCAGTGCTAGGGACAGCGGGGTAGCCAAAAACATTCAGTACTTC
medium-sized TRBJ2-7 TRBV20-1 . CSATATSSYEQYF TGCAGTGCTACAGCCACTAGCTCCTACGAGCAGTACTTC
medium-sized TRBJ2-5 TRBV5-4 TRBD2 CASSSRIAGQETQYF TGTGCCAGCAGCTCGAGGATAGCGGGGCAAGAGACCCAGTACTTC
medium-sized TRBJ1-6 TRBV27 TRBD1 CASSYRGFSYNSPLHF TGTGCCAGCAGTTACAGGGGCTTCTCCTATAATTCACCCCTCCACTTT
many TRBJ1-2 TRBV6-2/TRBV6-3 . CASGSYGYTF TGTGCCAGCGGCAGCTATGGCTACACCTTC
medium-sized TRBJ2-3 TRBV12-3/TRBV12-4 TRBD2 CASRGGGADTQYF TGTGCCAGCAGGGGCGGGGGGGCAGATACGCAGTATTTT
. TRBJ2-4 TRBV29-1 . CSVTPDSAKNIQYF TGCAGCGTTACTCCGGATTCAGCCAAAAACATTCAGTACTTC
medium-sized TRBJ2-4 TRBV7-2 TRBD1 CASTPDRGAKNIQYF TGTGCCAGCACCCCCGACAGGGGAGCCAAAAACATTCAGTACTTC
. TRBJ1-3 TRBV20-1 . CSALRSSGNTIYF TGCAGTGCTCTCAGGTCCTCTGGAAACACCATATATTTT
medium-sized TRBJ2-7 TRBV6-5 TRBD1 CASTQGGGLDSGEQYF TGTGCCAGCACCCAAGGGGGCGGGCTAGACTCTGGCGAGCAGTACTTC
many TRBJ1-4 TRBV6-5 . CASSISATNEKLFF TGTGCCAGCAGTATAAGTGCAACTAATGAAAAACTGTTTTTT
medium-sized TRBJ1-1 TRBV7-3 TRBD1 CASSSQGLNTEAFF TGTGCCAGCAGCTCACAGGGGTTAAACACTGAAGCTTTCTTT
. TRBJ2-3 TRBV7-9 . CASSSDRGMDTQYF TGTGCCAGCAGCTCTGATAGGGGAATGGATACGCAGTATTTT
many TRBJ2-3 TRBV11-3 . CASSLGQDTQYF TGTGCCAGCAGCTTGGGTCAGGATACGCAGTATTTT
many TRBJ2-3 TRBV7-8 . CASTPSWPTDTQYF TGTGCCAGCACCCCTTCTTGGCCCACAGATACGCAGTATTTT
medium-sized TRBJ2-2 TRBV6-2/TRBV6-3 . CASTYPGNAGELFF TGTGCCAGCACTTACCCCGGGAATGCCGGGGAGCTGTTTTTT
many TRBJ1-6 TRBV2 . CASSETGNRSPLHF TGTGCCAGCAGTGAAACAGGGAATCGCTCACCCCTCCACTTT
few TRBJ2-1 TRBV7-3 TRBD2 CASSSGLAGVHEQFF TGTGCCAGCAGCTCGGGACTAGCGGGAGTGCATGAGCAGTTCTTC
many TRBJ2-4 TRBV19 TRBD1 CASSLSTGTAAKNIQYF TGTGCCAGTAGCCTCTCAACCGGGACAGCAGCCAAAAACATTCAGTACTTC
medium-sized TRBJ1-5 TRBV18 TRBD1 CASSRGQASNQPQHF TGTGCCAGCTCACGAGGACAGGCCAGCAATCAGCCCCAGCATTTT
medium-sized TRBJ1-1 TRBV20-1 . CSATHGPNTEAFF TGCAGTGCTACCCATGGACCGAACACTGAAGCTTTCTTT
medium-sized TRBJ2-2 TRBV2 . CASSTWGQLAGGTGELFF TGTGCCAGCAGTACGTGGGGACAACTGGCTGGTGGAACCGGGGAGCTGTTTTTT
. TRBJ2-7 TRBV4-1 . CASSQGGSTYEQYF TGCGCCAGCAGCCAAGGGGGCAGTACCTACGAGCAGTACTTC
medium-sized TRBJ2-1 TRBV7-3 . CASSFQGTEQFF TGTGCCAGCAGCTTCCAGGGAACCGAGCAGTTCTTC
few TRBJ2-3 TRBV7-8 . CASGEDTQYF TGTGCCAGCGGGGAGGATACGCAGTATTTT
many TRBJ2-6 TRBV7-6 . CASSTSPDSSGANVLTF TGTGCCAGCAGCACGAGCCCCGACAGCTCTGGGGCCAACGTCCTGACTTTC
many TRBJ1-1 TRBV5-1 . CASSLIGLGNTEAFF TGCGCCAGCAGCTTAATCGGTTTGGGGAACACTGAAGCTTTCTTT
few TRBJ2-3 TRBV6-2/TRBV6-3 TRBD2 CASSYSRIYASGSFGDTQYF TGTGCCAGCAGTTACTCTCGTATTTACGCTAGCGGGAGCTTTGGAGATACGCAGTATTTT
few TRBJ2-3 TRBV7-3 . CASSLSGDTQYF TGTGCCAGCAGCTTATCAGGAGATACGCAGTATTTT
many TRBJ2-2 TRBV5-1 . CASSRRIQSAGELFF TGCGCCAGCAGCCGGAGGATACAGAGTGCCGGGGAGCTGTTTTTT
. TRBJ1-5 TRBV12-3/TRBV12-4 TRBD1 CASSPMRTGAHNQPQHF TGTGCCAGCAGCCCGATGCGGACAGGGGCCCACAATCAGCCCCAGCATTTT
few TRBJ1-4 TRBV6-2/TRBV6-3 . CASSLAGKEKLFF TGTGCCAGCAGCTTGGCAGGGAAAGAAAAACTGTTTTTT
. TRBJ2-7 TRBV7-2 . CASSLSLTYEQYF TGTGCCAGCAGCTTAAGTTTGACCTACGAGCAGTACTTC
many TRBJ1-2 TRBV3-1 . CASSAQGSFGYTF TGTGCCAGCAGCGCACAGGGCTCCTTTGGCTACACCTTC
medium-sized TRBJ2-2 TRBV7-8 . CASSLELSNTGELFF TGTGCCAGCAGCTTAGAACTCTCGAACACCGGGGAGCTGTTTTTT